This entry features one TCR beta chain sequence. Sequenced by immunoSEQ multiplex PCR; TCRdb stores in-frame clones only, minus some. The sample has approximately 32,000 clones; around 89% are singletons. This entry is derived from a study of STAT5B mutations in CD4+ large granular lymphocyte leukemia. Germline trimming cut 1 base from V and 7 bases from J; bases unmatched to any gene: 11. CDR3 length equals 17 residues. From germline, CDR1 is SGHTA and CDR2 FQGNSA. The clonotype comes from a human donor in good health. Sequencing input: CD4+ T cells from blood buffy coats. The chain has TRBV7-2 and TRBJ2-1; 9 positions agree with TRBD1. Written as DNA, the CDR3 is TGTGCCAGCAGCTTAGGGAACAGGGGGCTGGGGGGGAATGAGCAGTTCTTC. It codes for CASSLGNRGLGGNEQFF.